Shown below are 18 T cell receptor beta chains from a single sample sequenced in a study of patients and donors after allogeneic stem cell transplantation. MiXCR, run by TCRdb on the RT-PCR reads, gives a single entry per CDR3 protein. The sample lists about 200,000 distinct CDR3 sequences; 41% were seen once. Sequencing was done on a sample of blood, either unsorted or a sorted T cell fraction (not recorded which). The receptors were sampled from a human donor who was either an allogeneic HSCT recipient or a stem cell or donor lymphocyte infusion donor (not recorded which). It is not recorded whose cells these are; they may come from a transplant donor.

The chain couples TRBV7-6 to TRBJ2-7; no clear D. V lost 5 bases and J lost 3, with 8 bases in between. Germline V lookup: CDR1 SGHVS, CDR2 FNYEAQ. The CDR3 totals 12 residues. The CDR3 loop reads CASSPGDYEQYF. The CDR3 DNA sequence: TGTGCCAGCAGCCCAGGAGACTACGAGCAGTACTTC.

This chain connects TRBV6-2 or TRBV6-3 to TRBJ1-1; 9 bases map to TRBD1. CDR1 MNHEY and CDR2 SVGEGT come from the germline V gene. The ends lost 4 bases at V and 6 bases at J; junction bases unmatched: 6. CDR3 length: 14 residues. The CDR3 region has the DNA TGTGCCAGCAGTTTTAGGACAGGGGCCGCTGAAGCTTTCTTT. Translation gives CASSFRTGAAEAFF.

The chain has TRBV6-1 and TRBJ2-5; perhaps TRBD2 as D (5 bases). The CDR3 covers 13 residues. Germline V CDR1 and CDR2: MNHNS, SASEGT. V was pared by 2 bases and J by 7 bases, with 11 bases between. The CDR3 here is CASSEIEGATQYF. The CDR3 nucleotides are TGTGCCAGCAGTGAAATCGAGGGAGCGACCCAGTACTTC.

This clonotype was observed a few times. The V and J genes are TRBV30 and TRBJ1-4; maybe TRBD1 (6 bases). The germline gives CDR1 GTSNPN, CDR2 SVGIG (reference sequence). Trimming left V 2 bases short and J 1 base short, with 17 bases between. The length of the CDR3 is 17 residues. Here the CDR3 reads CAWSPPPQGVTNEKLFF. In DNA, the CDR3 is TGTGCCTGGAGTCCGCCTCCACAGGGAGTAACTAATGAAAAACTGTTTTTT.

This clonotype was detected a few times. The rearrangement joins TRBV27 to TRBJ2-7; unclear D gene. CDR1 is MNHEY and CDR2 is SMNVEV in the germline V gene (reference sequence). The CDR3 contains 14 residues. Trimming removed 6 bases at V and 6 bases at J, with 18 bases between. DNA of the CDR3: TGTGCCAGCAGAACAGTGGGAACGGCCATCGAGCAGTACTTC. Protein product: CASRTVGTAIEQYF.

V is TRBV11-3 and J is TRBJ2-2; maybe TRBD1 (5 bases). Germline V gene data show CDR1 as SGHNT and CDR2 as YENEEA. The germline V and J ends were trimmed by 3 bases and 2 bases, with 13 bases remaining between them. The CDR3 has 16 residues. The CDR3 DNA sequence: TGTGCCAGCAGCTTTCATCAGGGTCTTAACACCGGGGAGCTGTTTTTT. Translation gives CASSFHQGLNTGELFF.

The chain uses TRBV24-1 and TRBJ2-3; 9 bases fit TRBD2. Germline V gene sequence: CDR1 KGHDR, CDR2 SFDVKD. The V and J ends lost 1 base and 0 bases, in that order; junction bases with no gene match: 7. CDR3 length equals 18 residues. CDR3: CATSDLMREGDSTDTQYF. The CDR3 DNA follows: TGTGCCACCAGTGATTTAATGCGGGAGGGAGATAGCACAGATACGCAGTATTTT.

This chain uses TRBV12-3 or TRBV12-4 with TRBJ1-6; D perhaps matches TRBD1 (5 bases). This CDR3 comprises 16 residues. Between the trimmed V and J ends, which lost 0 bases and 6 bases, there was a span of 12 bases. The CDR3 region has the DNA TGTGCCAGCAGTTTAGCGGTGGGCAGGGTTAATTCACCCCTCCACTTT. Translation: CASSLAVGRVNSPLHF.

This clonotype was observed a few times. The rearrangement joins TRBV28 to TRBJ1-5, with D possibly being TRBD1 (5 bases). With 6 bases removed from V and 4 bases from J, the gap between germline ends came to 13 bases. The germline V gene has CDR1 MDHEN and CDR2 SYDVKM. This CDR3 spans 14 amino acids. CDR3 in DNA: TGTGCCAGCAGAGAGACGGGACCTAATCAGCCCCAGCATTTT. Protein: CASRETGPNQPQHF.

On this clonotype: One end of the junction does not line up with germline, which may come from a read error. J is TRBJ1-1 and V is TRBV27; D might be TRBD1 (6 bases). The germline CDR1 and CDR2 sequences are MNHEY and SMNVEV (reference sequence). This CDR3 spans 14 amino acids. The CDR3 sequence is CASSSDRRNTGAFF. The CDR3 DNA follows: TGTGCCAGCAGTTCCGACAGGCGGAACACTGGAGCTTTCTTT.

This chain connects TRBV7-9 to TRBJ2-3; tentatively, D is TRBD2 (6 bases). V was pared by 2 bases and J by 4 bases, with 19 bases between. This CDR3 has 17 residues. Per the germline V gene, CDR1 is SEHNR and CDR2 is FQNEAQ (reference sequence). CDR3: CASSLFWAGRGPDTQYF. The CDR3 DNA sequence: TGTGCCAGCAGCTTATTTTGGGCCGGGAGAGGTCCAGATACGCAGTATTTT.

The sample holds a few counts of this clonotype. The chain carries TRBV6-6 and TRBJ2-5, with 10 bases fitting TRBD1. The CDR3 is 15 amino acids. J gave up 4 bases and V 6 bases, and 8 bases lay outside the gene matches. In germline, CDR1 is MNHNY, CDR2 SVGAGI (reference sequence). The CDR3 DNA follows: TGTGCCAGCAGCAGGACAGGGGGTAGTCTAGAGACCCAGTACTTC. Amino acids: CASSRTGGSLETQYF.

The chain has TRBV6-6 and TRBJ2-3; 8 bases are a match to TRBD2. The CDR3 consists of 15 residues. Germline V CDR1 and CDR2: MNHNY, SVGAGI (reference sequence). V dropped 6 bases and J dropped 4; count of bases not matched to a gene: 9. This CDR3 is CASSPREASADTQYF. The CDR3 bases are TGTGCCAGCAGCCCGCGGGAGGCCAGCGCAGATACGCAGTATTTT.

This rearrangement joins TRBV6-5 to TRBJ1-4; D ambiguous. The CDR3 runs 11 residues. Trimming left V 2 bases short and J 8 bases short, with 3 bases between. CDR1 MNHEY and CDR2 SVGAGI come from the germline V gene. CDR3 nucleotides: TGTGCCAGCAGTTACGAAGAAAAACTGTTTTTT. Encoded protein: CASSYEEKLFF.

This clonotype was seen a few times. This sequence joins TRBV6-5 and TRBJ1-1; D might be TRBD1 (6 bases). This CDR3 is 13 amino acids long. Between the trimmed V and J ends, which lost 2 bases and 11 bases, there was a span of 15 bases. From germline, CDR1 is MNHEY and CDR2 SVGAGI. The DNA for the CDR3 is TGTGCCAGCAGTTACCCTCGGGGGGGGCGGGCTTTCTTT. It yields the protein CASSYPRGGRAFF.

The V gene is TRBV14, the J gene TRBJ2-1, with D perhaps matching TRBD2 (6 bases). Germline V gives CDR1 SGHDN, CDR2 FVKESK. This CDR3 spans 16 amino acids. Trimming took 0 bases from V and 7 from J, leaving 16 bases between them. The CDR3 here is CASSQDGGRLGNEQFF. The CDR3 DNA follows: TGTGCCAGCAGCCAAGATGGGGGGAGATTGGGAAATGAGCAGTTCTTC.

The V gene is TRBV20-1, the J gene TRBJ2-7; D unresolved. This CDR3 has 14 residues. Trimming took 6 bases from V and 5 from J, leaving 20 bases between them. CDR1 DFQATT and CDR2 SNEGSKA come from the germline V gene (reference sequence). Here the CDR3 DNA reads TGCAGTGCCGTGGACCAAAGGACCGCCCACGAGCAGTACTTC. Encoded protein: CSAVDQRTAHEQYF.

The table lists this clonotype with a few counts. The rearrangement links TRBV4-3 to TRBJ2-1; 8 positions agree with TRBD2. The CDR3 totals 15 residues. Trimming removed 7 bases from V and 10 bases from J; junction bases left unmatched: 15. The V gene's germline CDR1 is LGHNA and CDR2 YSLEER. The CDR3 DNA is TGCGCCAGCAAGAGCGGGAGACAGGTCCTAGAGGAGCAGTTCTTC. Translation: CASKSGRQVLEEQFF.